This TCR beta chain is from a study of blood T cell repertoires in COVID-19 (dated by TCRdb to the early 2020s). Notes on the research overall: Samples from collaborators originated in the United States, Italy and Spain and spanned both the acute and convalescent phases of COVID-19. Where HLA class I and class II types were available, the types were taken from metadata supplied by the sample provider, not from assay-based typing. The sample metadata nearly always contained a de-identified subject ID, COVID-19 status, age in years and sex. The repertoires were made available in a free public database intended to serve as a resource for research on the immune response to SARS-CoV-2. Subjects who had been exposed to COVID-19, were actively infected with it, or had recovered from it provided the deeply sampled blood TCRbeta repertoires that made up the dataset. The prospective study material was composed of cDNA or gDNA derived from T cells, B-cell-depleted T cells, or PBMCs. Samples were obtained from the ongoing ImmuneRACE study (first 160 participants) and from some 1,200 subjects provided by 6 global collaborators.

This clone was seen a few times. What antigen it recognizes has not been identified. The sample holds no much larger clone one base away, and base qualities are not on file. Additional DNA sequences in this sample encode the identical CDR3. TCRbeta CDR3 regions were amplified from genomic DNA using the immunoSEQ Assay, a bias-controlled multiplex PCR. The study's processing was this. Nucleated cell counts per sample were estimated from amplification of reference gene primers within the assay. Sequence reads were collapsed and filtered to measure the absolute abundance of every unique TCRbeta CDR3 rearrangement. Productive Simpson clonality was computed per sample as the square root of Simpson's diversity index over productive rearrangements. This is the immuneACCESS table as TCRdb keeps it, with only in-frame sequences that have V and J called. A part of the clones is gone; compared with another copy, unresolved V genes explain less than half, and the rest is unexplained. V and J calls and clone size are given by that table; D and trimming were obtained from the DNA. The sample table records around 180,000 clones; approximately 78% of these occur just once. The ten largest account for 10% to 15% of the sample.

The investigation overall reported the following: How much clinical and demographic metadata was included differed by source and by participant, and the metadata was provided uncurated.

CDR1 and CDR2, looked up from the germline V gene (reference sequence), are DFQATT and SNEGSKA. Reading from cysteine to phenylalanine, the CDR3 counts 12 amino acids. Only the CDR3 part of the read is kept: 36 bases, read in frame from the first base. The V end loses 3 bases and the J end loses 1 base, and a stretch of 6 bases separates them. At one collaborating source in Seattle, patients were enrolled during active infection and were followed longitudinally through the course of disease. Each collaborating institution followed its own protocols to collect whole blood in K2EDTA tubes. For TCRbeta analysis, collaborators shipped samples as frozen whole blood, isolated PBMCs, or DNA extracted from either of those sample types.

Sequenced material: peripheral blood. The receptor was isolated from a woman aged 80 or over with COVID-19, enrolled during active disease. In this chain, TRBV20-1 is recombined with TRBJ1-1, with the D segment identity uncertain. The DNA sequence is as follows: TGCAGTGCTAGTAGAGGGAACACTGAAGCTTTCTTT. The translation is CSASRGNTEAFF.